The following is a T cell receptor (beta chain) sequence with its context. Which antigen it targets is not known. No per-base quality is available; no much larger clone lies one base away. Trimming removed 3 bases from V and 1 base from J, leaving 8 bases between the germline ends. Reading the germline V gene gives CDR1 SGDLS and CDR2 YYNGEE. The CDR3 goes from the cysteine to the phenylalanine over 14 residues. Solely the CDR3 DNA is kept, with 42 bases framed from the first base. The sample comes from a study of PD-1 blockade in classical Hodgkin lymphoma (dated by TCRdb to 2019 to 2021). About the full investigation: Nivolumab dosing was 3 mg/kg intravenously every 2 weeks, continuing until either disease progression or unacceptable toxicity. The study used CyTOF and TCR beta sequencing to define a peripheral blood immune signature of response to PD-1 blockade in classical Hodgkin lymphoma. What the work shows at the level of the full study, not this receptor alone: Lower diversity was seen in patients whose nivolumab began less than 1 year after ASCT, and these patients were left out of later analyses so that immune reconstitution would not confound the results. Among trial patients, those achieving complete response had baseline diversity similar to that of newly diagnosed patients, while diversity was significantly lower in partial responders and progressors. Baseline TCR diversity was reported as lower in newly diagnosed patients than in healthy donors, and lower still in relapsed/refractory patients. The study covered only a single clinical trial cohort, and the causes of the repertoire differences, possibly disease activity or prior therapy, were still not defined. A significant rise by C4D1 was seen in CD4+ but not CD8+ TCR diversity (p=0.0027 vs p=0.16), with the rise being most apparent in complete responders (p=0.02).

The intended sense of this specimen's time point label: cycle 1 day 1 (C1D1), immediately before nivolumab initiation. Relapse after autologous stem cell transplantation had occurred in all trial patients, and cohorts A, B and C were distinguished by prior brentuximab vedotin exposure. The trial cohort was composed of about 53 patients with relapsed/refractory classical Hodgkin lymphoma, for whom complete response, partial response or progressive disease was recorded as best overall response. Single-agent nivolumab was administered to trial patients in the multi-cohort phase II CheckMate 205 trial. An independent review committee assessed best overall response by applying the 2007 International Working Group response criteria. Trial PBMCs were obtained immediately prior to nivolumab initiation (C1D1) and on therapy at cycle 2 day 1 and cycle 4 day 1. Peripheral blood was collected in 8 mL Vacutainer Cell Preparation Tubes, from which PBMCs were isolated by centrifugation and then cryopreserved.

The Qiagen DNeasy kit was used to extract genomic DNA from unsorted PBMCs and from the negatively selected CD4+ and CD8+ fractions. TCR beta CDR3 regions were subjected to amplification by immunoSEQ multiplex PCR with primers that anneal to V and J segments. A synthetic immune receptor repertoire was used to minimize amplification bias, and remaining bias was computationally removed after sequencing. Regarding the original processing steps: Custom Python scripts were used to quantify repertoire diversity as the Shannon entropy index. The unsorted, CD4+ and CD8+ repertoires were each analyzed separately, with the exception of combined analyses, where CD4+ and CD8+ sequences were merged in silico. Clonal expansion was defined as a frequency increase of at least 2-fold after treatment compared with C1D1, and clones undetected at baseline were assigned a pseudocount of 0.5. Clones with 0 or 1 copy at C1D1 were defined as singleton clones, while clones with 2 or more copies were defined as non-singleton clones. Clones expanded in unsorted samples were labelled as CD4+, CD8+ or unknown by matching protein sequences in sorted samples from the same patient. Wilcoxon tests on paired samples were used to test changes in diversity from C1D1 to C4D1. This immuneACCESS table, as held by TCRdb, lists in-frame sequences with V and J called but not all clones. Of the missing ones, under half trace to an unresolved V gene in checked studies; the others have no known cause. That table supplies the V and J calls and clone size; D and trimming were determined from the DNA. The sample includes around 91,000 clones, with under 90% observed a single time. The top ten hold about 20% of the sample.

This specimen consisted of peripheral blood mononuclear cells (PBMCs), obtained at baseline. This receptor chain uses TRBV9 and TRBJ2-1, with the identity of the D gene unclear. The clonotype was recovered from a human donor with classical Hodgkin lymphoma. DNA sequence: TGTGCCAGCAGCGGTACGTCATCCTACAATGAGCAGTTCTTC. This is translated as CASSGTSSYNEQFF.